A single sample gave rise to the 8 T cell receptor beta chains below, sequenced in a study of vaccination effects on CD4 cells after COVID-19. No antigen has been identified for these receptors. Repertoires were generated with immunoSEQ multiplex PCR, while TCRdb's copy carries only in-frame clones and drops some. Of 20,000 to 25,000 clones in the sample, about 73% were seen once. Following an approximately 9-day culture, CD4+ T cells were purified. Sequenced here: CD4+ T cells from PBMCs cultured without peptide, sampled before COVID-19 vaccination. The source of these receptors is a human donor who received a COVID-19 vaccine.

A single count supports this clone. This chain connects TRBV3-1 (or the pseudogene TRBV3-2) to TRBJ2-2, with D uncertain. The germline V and J ends were trimmed by 1 base and 4 bases, with 10 bases remaining between them. CDR1 and CDR2 (germline): LGHDT, YNNKEL (reference sequence). This CDR3 region has 15 residues. The CDR3 reads CASSQVAMFTGELFF. Here the CDR3 DNA reads TGTGCCAGCAGCCAAGTCGCAATGTTCACCGGGGAGCTGTTTTTT.

The chain joins TRBV9 to TRBJ1-3, with D possibly being TRBD1 (5 bases). There are 18 residues in the CDR3. From germline, CDR1 is SGDLS and CDR2 YYNGEE. V was cut by 0 bases and J by 2 bases, with 18 bases left in between. The CDR3 loop is CASSVAAAGRDTGNTIYF. CDR3 DNA sequence: TGTGCCAGCAGCGTAGCCGCGGCAGGGAGAGACACTGGAAACACCATATATTTT.

V is TRBV6-5 and J is TRBJ1-5, with no clear D. The CDR3 totals 14 residues. The V gene lost 11 bases and the J gene lost 2 bases, with 16 bases spanning the gap. Per germline, CDR1 MNHEY and CDR2 SVGAGI. CDR3 protein: CASLRGEGNQPQHF. DNA for the CDR3: TGTGCCTCGCTCCGGGGTGAGGGCAATCAGCCCCAGCATTTT.

The count of this clone is one. The rearrangement links TRBV3-1 (or the pseudogene TRBV3-2) to TRBJ2-1; D is perhaps TRBD1 (5 bases). CDR3 length equals 15 residues. CDR1 LGHDT and CDR2 YNNKEL come from the germline V gene (reference sequence). The V end lost 3 bases, the J end lost 5 bases, and 14 bases lay between the germline ends. CDR3 amino acids: CASSQGLRGDNEQFF. The CDR3 DNA is TGTGCCAGCAGCCAGGGTCTAAGGGGCGACAATGAGCAGTTCTTC.

V gene TRBV7-9 combines with J gene TRBJ1-4; D is perhaps TRBD1 (6 bases). Germline CDR1 reads SEHNR; CDR2 reads FQNEAQ (reference sequence). The CDR3 spans 14 residues. V dropped 2 bases and J dropped 8 bases, with 12 bases sitting between them. This CDR3 is CASSLPGVGEKLFF. As DNA, the CDR3 is TGTGCCAGCAGCTTACCAGGGGTGGGGGAAAAACTGTTTTTT.

This chain links TRBV3-1 (or the pseudogene TRBV3-2) with TRBJ1-1; D is unclear. Germline values: CDR1 LGHDT, CDR2 YNNKEL (reference sequence). The V end lost 1 base, the J end lost 4 bases, and 16 bases lay between the germline ends. This CDR3 has 16 amino acids. This CDR3 reads CASSQAPGLWGTEAFF. The CDR3 region has the DNA TGTGCCAGCAGCCAAGCCCCCGGTTTGTGGGGCACTGAAGCTTTCTTT.

V usage is TRBV18 and J usage is TRBJ2-3; TRBD2 aligns across 12 bases. The CDR3 totals 17 residues. Germline V gene data show CDR1 as KGHSH and CDR2 as LQKENI. Germline trimming cut 3 bases from V and 6 bases from J; bases unmatched to any gene: 10. This chain's CDR3 is CASSPFRTSGNWDTQYF. In nucleotides, the CDR3 is TGTGCCAGCTCACCGTTCCGGACTAGCGGGAATTGGGATACGCAGTATTTT.

CDR3 nucleotides: TGTGCCAGCAGCCGAACAGATACGCAGTATTTT. Protein sequence: CASSRTDTQYF. The rearrangement uses TRBV7-9 and TRBJ2-3; D unclear. CDR1 SEHNR and CDR2 FQNEAQ come from the germline V gene (reference sequence). V lost 5 bases, J lost 3 bases, and 3 bases lay in between. The CDR3 has 11 residues.